This TCR beta chain was sequenced in a study of cytomegalovirus exposure and HLA in healthy donors. About the study: Genotyping of some 390 donors showed that 70% to 90% belonged to the Caucasian-associated ancestry cluster.

Germline loops: CDR1 MDHEN, CDR2 SYDVKM. V was pared by 7 bases and J by 0 bases, with 12 bases between. The CDR3 contains 14 residues. The PCR was carried out with 60 Vbeta primers and 13 Jbeta primers. The repertoire was sequenced with immunoSEQ multiplex PCR; TCRdb's copy has only in-frame clones and lacks some. The sample lists about 150,000 clones; 77% were seen once. Study-wide findings and caveats: A later analysis by the authors found several of the most significant clusters apparently linked to common viral pathogens. Published work reported that the classifier diagnosed cytomegalovirus status with high specificity and sensitivity. A few of the chains that were CMV-associated were confirmed in vitro to be specific for CMV antigens.

With regard to this clone: What it binds is not known.

This chain uses TRBV28 with TRBJ1-1; D is ambiguous. The sequenced sample consisted of PBMCs. The receptor was derived from a woman aged 25 to 39 in good health and CMV-seropositive. CDR3 amino acids: CASTSGSMNTEAFF. The CDR3 DNA follows: TGTGCCAGCACTTCGGGATCCATGAACACTGAAGCTTTCTTT.